Below are 28 T cell receptor beta chains sequenced from a single sample in a study of blood T cells in healthy people across ages. Using a J-beta primer mix together with a sample-barcoded 5' primer, a second PCR was run for roughly 6 to 12 cycles. Via MiXCR, TCRdb re-called the 5' RACE reads, giving one row per CDR3 protein. The profile shows 710,000 or so distinct CDR3 sequences, roughly 20% of them singletons. The sample taken for sequencing was blood. The origin of the receptors is a man in his sixties or seventies in good health.

DNA of the CDR3: TGTGCCACCAGCAGATCGGGACTTACAGGATCCCGCTATGGCTACACCTTC. It yields the protein CATSRSGLTGSRYGYTF. The V call is TRBV15, the J call TRBJ1-2; D is possibly TRBD1 (5 bases). Trimming removed 2 bases at V and 4 bases at J, with 20 bases between. There are 17 residues in the CDR3. CDR1 is LNHNV and CDR2 is YYDKDF in the germline V gene (reference sequence).

The chain is built from TRBV29-1 and TRBJ2-1, with D unclear. The germline CDR1 and CDR2 sequences are SQVTM and ANQGSEA. The CDR3 length is 14 residues. The V end lost 3 bases, the J end lost 1 base, and 10 bases lay between the germline ends. CDR3 DNA sequence: TGCAGCGTTGAGTTGGTGGGGTCCTACAATGAGCAGTTCTTC. Translation gives CSVELVGSYNEQFF.

The table lists this clonotype with a few counts. This chain connects TRBV20-1 to TRBJ2-1, with 9 nucleotides matching TRBD2. The CDR3 has 15 amino acids. Per germline, CDR1 DFQATT and CDR2 SNEGSKA (reference sequence). CDR3 protein: CSLKLSGRSYNEQFF. The DNA of the CDR3 is TGCAGCTTGAAACTTAGCGGGAGATCCTACAATGAGCAGTTCTTC.

This clonotype has only a few counts. The chain has TRBV28 and TRBJ1-1; 7 bases align to TRBD1. The ends lost 8 bases at V and 3 bases at J; junction bases unmatched: 12. CDR3 length: 15 residues. The germline V gene encodes CDR1 MDHEN and CDR2 SYDVKM. The CDR3 DNA follows: TGTGCCAGCCGACCCACGACAGGGATGTACACTGAAGCTTTCTTT. Residues: CASRPTTGMYTEAFF.

In its sample, this clonotype was seen a few times. CDR3 DNA: TGCAGCGTTGATTTCACTAGCGGGGGGTACAATGAGCAGTTCTTC. Protein sequence: CSVDFTSGGYNEQFF. The V gene is TRBV29-1, the J gene TRBJ2-1, with 12 bases matching TRBD2. The germline V gene encodes CDR1 SQVTM and CDR2 ANQGSEA. This CDR3 has 15 residues. V was pared by 3 bases and J by 4 bases, with 4 bases of the junction left unmatched.

This clonotype was seen a handful of times. The chain joins TRBV18 to TRBJ1-5, with a possible D match to TRBD1 (5 bases). The ends were cut back, 3 bases at V and 6 bases at J, with 9 bases in the middle. In germline, CDR1 is KGHSH, CDR2 LQKENI. The length of the CDR3 is 13 residues. CDR3 sequence reads: CASSPGGVQPQHF. CDR3 sequence (DNA): TGTGCCAGCTCACCTGGGGGTGTTCAGCCCCAGCATTTT. Full variable domain (remainder filled in from reference TRBV18 and TRBJ1-5): NAGVMQNPRHLVRRRGQEARLRCSPMKGHSHVYWYRQLPEEGLKFMVYLQKENIIDESGMPKERFSAEFPKEGPSILRIQQVVRGDSAAYFCASSPGGVQPQHFGDGTRLSIL.

The chain joins TRBV7-6 to TRBJ2-1, with TRBD2 identical over 8 bases. This CDR3 has 15 amino acids. Trimming took 5 bases from V and 6 from J; bases not matched to a gene: 9. CDR1 SGHVS and CDR2 FNYEAQ come from the germline V gene. The CDR3 nucleotides are TGTGCCAGCAGCCCAGGGAGCGGGAGTGCCAATGAGCAGTTCTTC. Translating gives CASSPGSGSANEQFF.

The chain combines TRBV5-1 with TRBJ1-6; D is perhaps TRBD1 (5 bases). V was pared by 5 bases and J by 9 bases, with 18 bases between. This CDR3 comprises 15 residues. Germline V gene data show CDR1 as SGHRS and CDR2 as YFSETQ. CDR3 coding DNA: TGCGCCAGCAGGGGGGGGGAAAACAGGATTTCACCCCTCCACTTT. Its protein is CASRGGENRISPLHF.

This clonotype came up a few times. V and J are TRBV7-9 and TRBJ1-1, with 10 bases that match TRBD1. Germline V gives CDR1 SEHNR, CDR2 FQNEAQ (reference sequence). The V segment lost 5 bases and the J segment 0 bases; nucleotides outside the gene matches: 6. There are 16 residues in the CDR3. Written as DNA, the CDR3 is TGTGCCAGCAGCACTCCGGGACAGGGGATGAACACTGAAGCTTTCTTT. Its protein is CASSTPGQGMNTEAFF.

This clonotype has a handful of counts. V gene TRBV5-1 combines with J gene TRBJ1-1, with D possibly being TRBD1 (5 bases). The CDR3 length is 15 residues. Germline V lookup: CDR1 SGHRS, CDR2 YFSETQ. The ends were cut back, 3 bases at V and 1 base at J, with 13 bases in the middle. The CDR3 is CASSWGPKANTEAFF. CDR3 nucleotide sequence: TGCGCCAGCAGCTGGGGCCCGAAGGCGAACACTGAAGCTTTCTTT.

The chain links TRBV21-1 to TRBJ1-1; whether TRBD1, the table's D call, matches the DNA was not checked. TRBV21-1 is a known pseudogene. The CDR3 is made up of 17 amino acids. CDR3 amino acids: CASSKGQPIALNTEAFF. CDR3 sequence (DNA): TGTGCCAGCAGCAAAGGACAGCCCATTGCATTGAACACTGAAGCTTTCTTT.

This chain links TRBV10-3 with TRBJ2-3, with TRBD2 identical over 7 bases. This CDR3 region has 16 residues. CDR1 is ENHRY and CDR2 is SYGVKD in the germline V gene. V was pared by 4 bases and J by 2 bases, with 9 bases of the junction left unmatched. The CDR3 loop is CAISGWAGDSTDTQYF. DNA of the CDR3: TGTGCCATCAGTGGTTGGGCGGGAGACTCCACAGATACGCAGTATTTT.

Of note for this clonotype: At one boundary the junction diverges from the germline segment, which might be a read error. This rearrangement joins TRBV29-1 to TRBJ2-1; 11 nucleotides match TRBD2. There are 14 residues in the CDR3. Germline V CDR1 and CDR2: SQVTM, ANQGSEA. DNA for the CDR3: TGTACCGGACAAACGGGACTAGCGGACAATGAGCAGTTCTTC. Translated: CTGQTGLADNEQFF.

This clonotype was observed a handful of times. This sequence joins TRBV5-1 and TRBJ2-4; the match to TRBD1 covers 10 bases. Germline V gene data show CDR1 as SGHRS and CDR2 as YFSETQ. V lost 0 bases to trimming and J lost 2 bases; unmatched junction nucleotides: 8. This CDR3 contains 18 residues. In DNA, the CDR3 is TGCGCCAGCAGCTTGGTCGGGACAGGGGCTGGAACCAAAAACATTCAGTACTTC. Amino acids: CASSLVGTGAGTKNIQYF.

This chain joins TRBV10-3 and TRBJ2-5, with 9 bases lining up with TRBD2. TRBJ2-1 matches the DNA end more closely, so the J call is doubtful. This CDR3 has 18 amino acids. CDR1 and CDR2 (germline): ENHRY, SYGVKD. This CDR3 reads CAISESVGVAGAYNEQFF. The CDR3 nucleotides are TGTGCCATCAGTGAGTCGGTAGGGGTAGCGGGGGCCTACAATGAGCAGTTCTTC.

This sequence joins TRBV29-1 and TRBJ2-1; no clear D gene. This CDR3 contains 11 residues. Between the trimmed V and J ends, which lost 4 bases and 5 bases, there was a span of 6 bases. Germline CDR1 and CDR2: SQVTM and ANQGSEA. CDR3 protein: CSVGPNNEQFF. The CDR3 DNA sequence: TGCAGCGTTGGCCCGAACAATGAGCAGTTCTTC.

V and J are TRBV20-1 and TRBJ2-1; perhaps TRBD2 as D (6 bases). The CDR3 is made up of 15 amino acids. Germline loops: CDR1 DFQATT, CDR2 SNEGSKA (reference sequence). Trimming shortened V by 4 bases and J by 4 bases, and 17 bases separated the two germline ends. The DNA for the CDR3 is TGCAGTGCTAAAAGGGCGGGAAGAATTTACAATGAGCAGTTCTTC. Amino acid sequence: CSAKRAGRIYNEQFF.

This clonotype has only a few counts. This CDR3 is CASSLRQGVNTEAFF. CDR3 DNA: TGTGCCAGCAGCTTAAGGCAGGGGGTAAACACTGAAGCTTTCTTT. This sequence joins TRBV7-9 and TRBJ1-1; TRBD1 agrees at 7 bases. The CDR3 is made up of 15 amino acids. Germline CDR1 and CDR2: SEHNR and FQNEAQ (reference sequence). Unmatched junction bases numbered 5, after V lost 2 bases and J lost 2 bases. The whole variable domain, remainder taken from reference TRBV7-9 and TRBJ1-1, is DTGVSQNPRHKITKRGQNVTFRCDPISEHNRLYWYRQTLGQGPEFLTYFQNEAQLEKSRLLSDRFSAERPKGSFSTLEIQRTEQGDSAMYLCASSLRQGVNTEAFFGQGTRLTVV.

The chain is built from TRBV7-2 and TRBJ1-1; no firm D call. Germline lookup yields CDR1 SGHTA and CDR2 FQGNSA. Trimming took off 3 bases at V and 0 bases at J, with 11 bases between the two ends. The length of the CDR3 is 15 residues. The CDR3 spells CASSFPGELNTEAFF. CDR3 bases: TGTGCCAGCAGCTTCCCCGGGGAGCTGAACACTGAAGCTTTCTTT.

This clonotype was counted a few times. Here the CDR3 DNA reads TGTGCCAGCAGCCAAGGACTTCCCCGTGGAGGGAATCTCTATGGCTACACCTTC. Amino acid sequence: CASSQGLPRGGNLYGYTF. The chain couples TRBV14 to TRBJ1-2; D is ambiguous. The CDR3 contains 18 residues. Per germline, CDR1 SGHDN and CDR2 FVKESK. V lost 1 base to trimming and J lost 4 bases, with 22 bases between them. Supplemented by reference TRBV14 and TRBJ1-2, the full variable domain reads EAGVTQFPSHSVIEKGQTVTLRCDPISGHDNLYWYRRVMGKEIKFLLHFVKESKQDESGMPNNRFLAERTGGTYSTLKVQPAELEDSGVYFCASSQGLPRGGNLYGYTFGSGTRLTVV.

The gene calls are TRBV13 and TRBJ2-1; TRBD1 matches at 9 bases. V lost 5 bases and J lost 2; bases outside the gene matches: 7. The CDR3 is 16 amino acids. The V gene's germline CDR1 is PRHDT and CDR2 FYEKMQ (reference sequence). The CDR3 coding sequence is TGTGCCAGCAGCCCTCAAACAGGGGGCGCCTACAATGAGCAGTTCTTC. Its translation: CASSPQTGGAYNEQFF.

This clonotype was picked up a small number of times. This chain connects TRBV7-2 to TRBJ2-7; 14 bases are a match to TRBD2. The V and J ends lost 3 bases and 3 bases, in that order; junction bases with no gene match: 7. The CDR3 runs to 17 residues. Germline CDR1 SGHTA, CDR2 FQGNSA. The CDR3 DNA reads as TGTGCCAGCAGCTTGCAGACTAGCGGGGGGGCCTTCTACGAGCAGTACTTC. Translated: CASSLQTSGGAFYEQYF.

The CDR3 DNA reads TGTGCCACCAGCAGAGATCGCAGGGCGGGCACCGGGGAGCTGTTTTTT. Translating it yields CATSRDRRAGTGELFF. This chain links TRBV15 with TRBJ2-2; D tentatively fits TRBD1 or TRBD2 (5 bases each). Germline V gene lookup returns CDR1 LNHNV and CDR2 YYDKDF (reference sequence). The CDR3 sequence is 16 residues long. The V end lost 0 bases, the J end lost 4 bases, and 12 bases lay between the germline ends.

This rearrangement joins TRBV12-3 or TRBV12-4 to TRBJ2-3; 7 bases are shared with TRBD2. V was clipped by 8 bases and J by 13 bases; unmatched bases: 30. The CDR3 contains 18 residues. Here the CDR3 DNA reads TGTGCCAGCCAGAGAGGGATTAGGAGGCGGGGGAGAGCAGATGTGGAGTATTTT. Protein sequence: CASQRGIRRRGRADVEYF.

This clonotype has more than one count but fewer than ten. This CDR3 reads CASSQGRGGTQYF. The CDR3 DNA is TGTGCCAGCAGCCAGGGTAGGGGAGGGACCCAGTACTTC. The chain has TRBV4-2 and TRBJ2-5, with D possibly TRBD2 on 6 matching bases. V was shortened by 3 bases and J by 7 bases, with 12 bases between the two germline ends. CDR1 is LGHNA, CDR2 YNFKEQ, per germline. The CDR3 is 13 residues long.

This clonotype was picked up a small number of times. V usage is TRBV7-2 and J usage is TRBJ2-1; 10 nucleotides line up with TRBD2. V shed 3 bases and J 6 bases; nucleotides not matched to a gene: 11. The CDR3 has 17 amino acids. Germline CDR1 is SGHTA and CDR2 is FQGNSA. The CDR3 sequence is CASSLDSGGTFTNEQFF. CDR3 nucleotides: TGTGCCAGCAGCTTGGATAGCGGGGGGACCTTTACCAATGAGCAGTTCTTC.

This chain connects TRBV6-5 to TRBJ2-3; 8 bases match TRBD1. Germline lookup yields CDR1 MNHEY and CDR2 SVGAGI. With V trimmed by 4 bases and J by 4 bases, 10 bases remained unmatched. CDR3 size: 16 residues. In nucleotides, the CDR3 is TGTGCCAGCAGTTCCCCGTCAGGGGGCAGCGCAGATACGCAGTATTTT. Translating gives CASSSPSGGSADTQYF.

This clonotype was found a few times. A junction end diverges from the germline sequence, so it may reflect a read error. This rearrangement joins TRBV5-1 to TRBJ2-1; D possibly corresponds to TRBD1 (6 bases). This CDR3 contains 15 residues. CDR1 and CDR2 from the germline V gene are SGHRS and YFSETQ. The CDR3 bases are TGCGCCAGCAGCTTGGGGGGACAAATCTACAATGGGCAGTTCTTC. It translates to CASSLGGQIYNGQFF.